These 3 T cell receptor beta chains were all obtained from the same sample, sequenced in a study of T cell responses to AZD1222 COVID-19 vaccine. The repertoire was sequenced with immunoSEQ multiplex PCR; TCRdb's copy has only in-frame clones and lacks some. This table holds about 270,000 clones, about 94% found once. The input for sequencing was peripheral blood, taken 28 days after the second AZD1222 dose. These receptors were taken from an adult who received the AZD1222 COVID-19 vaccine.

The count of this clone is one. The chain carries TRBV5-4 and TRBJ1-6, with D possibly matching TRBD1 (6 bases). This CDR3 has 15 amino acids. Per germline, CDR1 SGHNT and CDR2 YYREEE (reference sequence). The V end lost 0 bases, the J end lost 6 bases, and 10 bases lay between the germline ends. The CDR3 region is CASSLVPQGNSPLHF. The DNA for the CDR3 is TGTGCCAGCAGCTTGGTACCACAGGGTAATTCACCCCTCCACTTT. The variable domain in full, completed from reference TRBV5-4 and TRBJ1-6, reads ETGVTQSPTHLIKTRGQQVTLRCSSQSGHNTVSWYQQALGQGPQFIFQYYREEENGRGNFPPRFSGLQFPNYSSELNVNALELDDSALYLCASSLVPQGNSPLHFGNGTRLTVT.

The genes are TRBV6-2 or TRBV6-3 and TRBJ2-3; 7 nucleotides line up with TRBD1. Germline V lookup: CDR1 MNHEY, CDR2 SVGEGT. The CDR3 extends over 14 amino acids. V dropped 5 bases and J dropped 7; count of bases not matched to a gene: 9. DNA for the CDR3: TGTGCCAGCAGTACTAGGGACAGAGCGAATACGCAGTATTTT. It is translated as CASSTRDRANTQYF.

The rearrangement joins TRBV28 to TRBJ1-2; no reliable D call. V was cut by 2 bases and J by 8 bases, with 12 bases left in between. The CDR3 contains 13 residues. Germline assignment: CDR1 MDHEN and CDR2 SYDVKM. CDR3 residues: CASSLTDQRGYTF. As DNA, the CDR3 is TGTGCCAGCAGTTTAACGGACCAGCGGGGCTACACCTTC.